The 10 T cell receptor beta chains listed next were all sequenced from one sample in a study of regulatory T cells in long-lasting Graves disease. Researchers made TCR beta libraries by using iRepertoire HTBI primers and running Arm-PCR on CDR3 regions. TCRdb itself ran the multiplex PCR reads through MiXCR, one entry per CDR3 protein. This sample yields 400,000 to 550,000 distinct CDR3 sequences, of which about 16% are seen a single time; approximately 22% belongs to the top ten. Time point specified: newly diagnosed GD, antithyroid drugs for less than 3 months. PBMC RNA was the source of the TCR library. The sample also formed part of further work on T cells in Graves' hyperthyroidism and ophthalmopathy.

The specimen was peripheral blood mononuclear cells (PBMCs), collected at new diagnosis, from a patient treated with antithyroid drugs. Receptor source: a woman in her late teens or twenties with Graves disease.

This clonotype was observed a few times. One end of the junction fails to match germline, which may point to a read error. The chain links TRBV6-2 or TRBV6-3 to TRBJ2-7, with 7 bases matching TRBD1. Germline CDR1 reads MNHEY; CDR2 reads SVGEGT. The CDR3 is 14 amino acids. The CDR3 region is CASSDSTGADEQYF. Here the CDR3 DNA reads TGTGCCAGCAGTGACTCAACAGGGGCGGACGAGCAGTACTTC.

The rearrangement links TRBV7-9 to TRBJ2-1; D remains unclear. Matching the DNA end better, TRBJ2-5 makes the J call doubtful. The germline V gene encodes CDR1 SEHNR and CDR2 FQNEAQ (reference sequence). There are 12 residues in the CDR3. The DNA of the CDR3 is TGTGCCAGCACCAGCGCCCAAGAGACCCAGTACTTC. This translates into CASTSAQETQYF.

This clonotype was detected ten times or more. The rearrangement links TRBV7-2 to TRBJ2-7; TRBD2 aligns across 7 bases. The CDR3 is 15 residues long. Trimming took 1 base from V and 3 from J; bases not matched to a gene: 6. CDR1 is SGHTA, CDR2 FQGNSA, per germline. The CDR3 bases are TGTGCCAGCAGCTTAGGTAGCGGGTCTCGCTACGAGCAGTACTTC. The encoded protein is CASSLGSGSRYEQYF.

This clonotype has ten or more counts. The CDR3 sequence: CASSRSGQPLNEQFF. In nucleotides, the CDR3 is TGTGCCAGCAGCCGCTCGGGACAGCCGTTGAATGAGCAGTTCTTC. The V gene is TRBV7-2, the J gene TRBJ2-1; TRBD1 matches at 7 bases. CDR1 SGHTA and CDR2 FQGNSA come from the germline V gene. There are 15 residues in the CDR3. Losses at the gene ends were 5 bases for V and 7 bases for J; bases not matched to a gene: 11.

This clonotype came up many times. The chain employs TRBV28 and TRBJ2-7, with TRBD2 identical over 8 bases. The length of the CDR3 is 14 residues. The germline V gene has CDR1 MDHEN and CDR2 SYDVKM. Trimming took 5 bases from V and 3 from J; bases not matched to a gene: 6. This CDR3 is CASSEREFIYEQYF. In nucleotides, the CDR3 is TGTGCCAGCAGTGAGCGGGAGTTCATCTACGAGCAGTACTTC.

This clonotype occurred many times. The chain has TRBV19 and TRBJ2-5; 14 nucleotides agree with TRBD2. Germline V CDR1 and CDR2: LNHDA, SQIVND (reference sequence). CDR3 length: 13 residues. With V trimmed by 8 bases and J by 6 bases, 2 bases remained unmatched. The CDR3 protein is CASGLAGGKTQYF. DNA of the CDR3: TGTGCCAGTGGACTAGCGGGAGGAAAGACCCAGTACTTC.

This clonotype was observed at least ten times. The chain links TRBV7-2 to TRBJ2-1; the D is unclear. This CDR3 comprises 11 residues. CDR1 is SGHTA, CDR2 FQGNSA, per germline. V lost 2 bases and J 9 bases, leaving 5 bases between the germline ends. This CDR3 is CASSLIPEQFF. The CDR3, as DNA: TGTGCCAGCAGCTTAATCCCTGAGCAGTTCTTC.

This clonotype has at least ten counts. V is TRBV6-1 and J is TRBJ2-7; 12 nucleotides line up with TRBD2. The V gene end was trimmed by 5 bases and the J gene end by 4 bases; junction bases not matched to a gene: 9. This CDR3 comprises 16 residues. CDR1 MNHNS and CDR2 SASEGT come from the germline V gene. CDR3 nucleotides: TGTGCCAGCAGTCGGCCACTAGCGGGAGGAAGTTACGAGCAGTACTTC. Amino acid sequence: CASSRPLAGGSYEQYF.

The CDR3 nucleotides read TGTGCCAGCAGCGTAGGGGGGGGTGACCATGGGACCGGGGAGCTGTTTTTT. Protein product: CASSVGGGDHGTGELFF. The chain links TRBV9 to TRBJ2-2; TRBD2 matches at 7 bases. Germline CDR1 reads SGDLS; CDR2 reads YYNGEE. With V trimmed by 0 bases and J by 5 bases, 10 bases remained unmatched. The CDR3 is 17 residues long.

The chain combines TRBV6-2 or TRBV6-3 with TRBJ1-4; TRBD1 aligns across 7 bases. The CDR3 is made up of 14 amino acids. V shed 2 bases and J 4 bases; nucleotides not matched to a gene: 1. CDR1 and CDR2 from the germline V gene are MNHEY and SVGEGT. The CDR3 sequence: CASSYRDSNEKLFF. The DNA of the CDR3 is TGTGCCAGCAGTTACCGGGACAGTAATGAAAAACTGTTTTTT.